Sequencing of this T cell receptor (beta chain) was carried out in a study of spatial heterogeneity in lung cancer. Looking at the study overall: Detection consistently yielded more beta chains than alpha chains.

The CDR3 has 14 amino acids. The V end was cut by 4 bases, the J end by 3 bases, with 13 bases between. Germline V gene data show CDR1 as MNHEY and CDR2 as SMNVEV (reference sequence). Described time point: sample taken at primary tumor resection. Untreated early-stage non-small cell lung cancer patients, fewer than 85 in total, were the donors. Without sorting, whole RNA was sequenced from tumor, nontumor lung or frozen PBMC. Whole-study results and caveats: Mutation counts in tumors were tracked by counts of expanded intratumoral alpha and beta TCRs.

Unique molecular identifiers, one per molecule, were present on every TCR cDNA molecule. TCRdb processed the 5' RACE reads anew with MiXCR; each CDR3 protein has one entry. This sample carries some 1,000 distinct CDR3 sequences, approximately 25% of them seen once, and the ten largest clones take 17%. By share, this clonotype ranks as large. Its specificity is not known. Found in a library prepared for alpha chains, this beta chain is an off-target read, and its abundance has little meaning. This TCR was recovered from a male donor with early-stage non-small cell lung cancer. The sample in question was lung tumor tissue, obtained at surgery. The chain joins TRBV27 to TRBJ2-7, with D perhaps matching TRBD1 (6 bases). CDR3 bases: TGTGCCAGCAGTTCCGCAGGGGTTCTCTACGAGCAGTACTTC. It specifies CASSSAGVLYEQYF.